This is a list of T cell receptor beta chains from one sample in a study of vaccination effects on CD4 cells after COVID-19. These TCRs' antigens remain unknown. This table comes from immunoSEQ multiplex PCR, and its TCRdb copy is limited to in-frame clones, with some not included. The data hold 75,000 or so clones, with around four fifths observed a single time. The starting material was CD4+ T cells from PBMCs cultured with HCoV-OC43 spike peptides, obtained after COVID-19 vaccination. These receptors were obtained from a human donor who received a COVID-19 vaccine. Both conserved end residues are part of each CDR3. D genes are given only for firm matches. For some rows the clone size is stated as once, few or many, or as a class when expanded; others skip it.

d_call j_call v_call clone_size cdr3_nt cdr3_aa
TRBD1 TRBJ2-5 TRBV6-2/TRBV6-3 NA TGTGCCAGCAGACCTCAGGGGGCTAGAGAGACCCAGTACTTC CASRPQGARETQYF
NA TRBJ2-3 TRBV7-8 once TGTGCCAGCAGCTTGTCGCTGCGGGGTCCTGGGGATACGCAGTATTTT CASSLSLRGPGDTQYF
NA TRBJ2-3 TRBV18 few TGTGCCAGCTCAGCTGGCAGCACAGATACGCAGTATTTT CASSAGSTDTQYF
NA TRBJ1-1 TRBV7-8 NA TGTGCCAGCAGCTTAGTGGGCAGGGGATCCACTGAAGCTTTCTTT CASSLVGRGSTEAFF
TRBD1 TRBJ1-2 TRBV24-1 NA TGTGCCACCAGTGGACAGGGGTCTAGGGGCTACACCTTC CATSGQGSRGYTF
NA TRBJ1-1 TRBV6-5 NA TGTGCCAGCAGTCAGGACGGAAAAGCTTTCTTT CASSQDGKAFF
NA TRBJ1-2 TRBV6-6 NA TGTGCCAGCGGGGGCTCCTATGGCTACACCTTC CASGGSYGYTF
TRBD1 TRBJ2-4 TRBV3-1/TRBV3-2 NA TGTGCCAGCAGCCAAGAGGGACAGCTCAAAAACATTCAGTACTTC CASSQEGQLKNIQYF
TRBD1 TRBJ1-2 TRBV7-3 once TGTGCCAGCAGTCCGACAGGGAACTATGGCTACACCTTC CASSPTGNYGYTF
NA TRBJ1-3 TRBV5-1 NA TGCGCCAGCAGCTTGGTTGGGACAAGACATGGAAACACCATATATTTT CASSLVGTRHGNTIYF
NA TRBJ1-5 TRBV19 NA TGTGCCAGTAGTATAGGGGGACAGCCCCAGCATTTT CASSIGGQPQHF
NA TRBJ1-2 TRBV20-1 NA TGCAGTGCTAGTCTCGGGAACTATGGCTACACCTTC CSASLGNYGYTF
NA TRBJ2-5 TRBV7-2 NA TGTGCCAGCGCCCGGGACAATGGAGAGACCCAGTACTTC CASARDNGETQYF
NA TRBJ2-3 TRBV3-1/TRBV3-2 NA TGTGCCAGCTACGGTGGGATTCCAGATACGCAGTATTTT CASYGGIPDTQYF
NA TRBJ2-6 TRBV6-5 NA TGTGCCAGCGCACCATCTGGGGCCAACGTCCTGACTTTC CASAPSGANVLTF
TRBD1 TRBJ1-2 TRBV10-3 NA TGTGCCAACTCGGACAGGGGGGACTATGGCTACACCTTC CANSDRGDYGYTF
NA TRBJ1-2 TRBV6-1 NA TGTGCCAGCAGTGAAGTTATTAGGGGAGGTGGCTACACCTTC CASSEVIRGGGYTF
NA TRBJ1-1 TRBV14 NA TGTGCCAGCAGCCAAGAGGGAGGGGCGACAATCGGACGGAACACTGAAGCTTTCTTT CASSQEGGATIGRNTEAFF
TRBD2 TRBJ2-1 TRBV19 NA TGTGCCAGTAGTCCCCGCCCCGGGACTAGCGGGGGCAGCTCCTACAATGAGCAGTTCTTC CASSPRPGTSGGSSYNEQFF
TRBD1 TRBJ2-3 TRBV7-8 NA TGTGCCAGCAGCTCTCAACCGGGACAGGGTCCCGATACGCAGTATTTT CASSSQPGQGPDTQYF
NA TRBJ1-2 TRBV9 few TGTGCCAGCAGCGTAGACTCTAACTATGGCTACACCTTC CASSVDSNYGYTF
NA TRBJ1-4 TRBV4-2 NA TGTGCCAGCAGCCAACGAATGTTCGGGGTTGAAAAACTGTTTTTT CASSQRMFGVEKLFF
NA TRBJ2-3 TRBV7-2 NA TGTGCCAGCAGCTTAGTCAGGGGAAGTGAGTCAGATACGCAGTATTTT CASSLVRGSESDTQYF
TRBD1 TRBJ1-5 TRBV5-1 NA TGCGCCAGCAGCTTGACAGGTGGACAGGGAAATCAGCCCCAGCATTTT CASSLTGGQGNQPQHF
TRBD1 TRBJ1-1 TRBV7-2 few TGTGCCAGCAGCTTGGACAGGGGAGGTGAAGCTTTCTTT CASSLDRGGEAFF
TRBD1 TRBJ2-3 TRBV24-1 NA TGTGCCACCAGCGTCCCGACAGGGGGTTCCACAGATACGCAGTATTTT CATSVPTGGSTDTQYF
NA TRBJ2-1 TRBV21-1 few TGTGCCAGCAGCAAGGGGAGGGGGATCAATGAGCAGTTCTTC CASSKGRGINEQFF
TRBD1 TRBJ1-5 TRBV12-5 once TGTGCTAGTGGTTCACAGACAGGGCTTAGCAATCAGCCCCAGCATTTT CASGSQTGLSNQPQHF
TRBD1 TRBJ1-3 TRBV6-5 NA TGTGCCGCGAGGGGACAGGGACTTCTTGGAAACACCATATATTTT CAARGQGLLGNTIYF
NA TRBJ1-1 TRBV19 NA TGTGCCAGTAGTGTGAGGGGGGCCCACACTGAAGCTTTCTTT CASSVRGAHTEAFF
TRBD1 TRBJ1-1 TRBV18 NA TGTGCCAGCTCATCGGGACAGGGGGAAGGCACTGAAGCTTTCTTT CASSSGQGEGTEAFF
NA TRBJ1-3 TRBV7-2 NA TGTGCCAGCAGCTTAGTCCGGACAGTGGGGAACACCATATATTTT CASSLVRTVGNTIYF
NA TRBJ2-6 TRBV24-1 NA TGTGCCACCAGTAGTAGCCTGGCTGGGGCCAACGTCCTGACTTTC CATSSSLAGANVLTF